Below are 17 T cell receptor beta chains sequenced from a single sample in a study of T cells in Graves' hyperthyroidism and ophthalmopathy. Amplified TCR beta CDR3 regions derived from RNA transcripts. HTBI primers were the set used in a first-round RT-PCR of the TCR CDR3. TCRdb re-called the multiplex PCR reads with MiXCR, one entry per CDR3 protein. Among 100,000 to 130,000 distinct CDR3 sequences listed, approximately 16% were seen once. The specimen was blood. The receptors here all came from a woman aged 45 to 65 with Graves' hyperthyroidism.

CDR3: CASSSGLAAGADTQYF. The CDR3 region has the DNA TGTGCCAGCAGCTCGGGACTAGCGGCGGGGGCAGATACGCAGTATTTT. The rearrangement uses TRBV11-2 and TRBJ2-3, with TRBD2 identical over 11 bases. Germline-derived CDR1 and CDR2 are SGHAT and FQNNGV. V trimming: 4 bases; J trimming: 4 bases; junction bases outside the gene matches: 7. The CDR3 covers 16 residues.

Many counts were recorded for this clonotype. The chain recombines TRBV29-1 with TRBJ2-2; TRBD1 agrees at 8 bases. V shed 6 bases, J shed 5 bases, and the junction held 8 bases outside the gene matches. Germline V gives CDR1 SQVTM, CDR2 ANQGSEA. This CDR3 has 14 residues. CDR3 nucleotides: TGCAGCGTAATGGGACAGGTAGAAACCGGGGAGCTGTTTTTT. Its translation is CSVMGQVETGELFF.

V and J are TRBV20-1 and TRBJ2-3; 9 nucleotides line up with TRBD2. CDR3 length equals 15 residues. The germline V gene encodes CDR1 DFQATT and CDR2 SNEGSKA (reference sequence). J lost 5 bases, V lost 6 bases, and 12 bases had no gene match. Here the CDR3 reads CSANDSGRSGDTQYF. CDR3 DNA: TGCAGTGCCAATGATAGCGGGAGATCTGGAGATACGCAGTATTTT.

This clonotype appeared many times. The J gene is TRBJ2-4, the V gene TRBV12-3 or TRBV12-4, with 10 bases that match TRBD2. Trimming removed 1 base from V and 0 bases from J; junction bases left unmatched: 12. The CDR3 has 20 amino acids. The CDR3 nucleotides read TGTGCCAGCAGTTTAGTCGTGGCCAGCGGGAGGGGTAGAGCCAAAAACATTCAGTACTTC. Encoded protein: CASSLVVASGRGRAKNIQYF.

This clonotype was seen a handful of times. The chain recombines TRBV5-1 with TRBJ2-5, with D perhaps matching TRBD1 (5 bases). The germline V and J ends were trimmed by 0 bases and 4 bases, with 13 bases remaining between them. Germline CDR1 and CDR2: SGHRS and YFSETQ. The CDR3 spans 15 residues. In DNA, the CDR3 is TGCGCCAGCAGCTTGGCGGATGGGGCAGGAGAGACCCAGTACTTC. This gives the protein CASSLADGAGETQYF.

This clonotype showed up many times. The chain employs TRBV3-1 and TRBJ2-7; 9 nucleotides align to TRBD2. Germline CDR1 and CDR2: LGHDT and YNNKEL (reference sequence). This CDR3 is built from 19 residues. Germline trimming cut 0 bases from V and 1 base from J; bases unmatched to any gene: 13. The CDR3 loop is CASSQDPPGVSGSSYEQYF. Written as DNA, the CDR3 is TGTGCCAGCAGCCAAGATCCCCCAGGGGTTAGCGGGAGTTCCTACGAGCAGTACTTC.

Details on this clonotype: The junction and the germline gene differ at one end; a read error may be behind it. The chain links TRBV7-7 to TRBJ2-1; the D call may be TRBD1 or TRBD2 (6 bases each). The germline V gene encodes CDR1 SSHAT and CDR2 FNYEAQ (reference sequence). This CDR3 contains 15 residues. CDR3 region: CASSFAPTGGREQFF. The DNA for the CDR3 is TGTGCTAGCAGCTTCGCTCCTACCGGGGGCCGGGAGCAGTTCTTC.

This clonotype was picked up many times. The chain employs TRBV2 and TRBJ2-2; the match to TRBD1 covers 9 bases. The CDR3 has 12 amino acids. Trimming removed 6 bases from V and 13 bases from J; junction bases left unmatched: 6. CDR1 and CDR2 (germline): SNHLY, FYNNEI. The CDR3 DNA sequence: TGTGCCAGCAGCCCGGACAGGGGTTGGCTGTTTTTT. Amino acids: CASSPDRGWLFF.

Many counts were recorded for this clonotype. This chain joins TRBV29-1 and TRBJ1-3, with D perhaps matching TRBD1 (5 bases). This CDR3 has 14 residues. V gave up 3 bases and J gave up 0 bases, with 9 bases separating them. Germline V gene lookup returns CDR1 SQVTM and CDR2 ANQGSEA. The CDR3 nucleotides read TGCAGCGTTGACAGGGACCTCTCTGGAAACACCATATATTTT. Its translation is CSVDRDLSGNTIYF.

The rearrangement links TRBV28 to TRBJ1-5, with 8 bases lining up with TRBD1. This CDR3 comprises 16 residues. V gave up 4 bases and J gave up 0 bases; unmatched junction bases: 5. Germline loops: CDR1 MDHEN, CDR2 SYDVKM. The CDR3: CASSSQGTGSNQPQHF. The DNA of the CDR3 is TGTGCCAGCAGTTCCCAGGGGACAGGTAGCAATCAGCCCCAGCATTTT.

This clonotype was detected ten times or more. V is TRBV5-1 and J is TRBJ2-3, with TRBD2 matching 10 bases. The V gene's germline CDR1 is SGHRS and CDR2 YFSETQ. V shed 4 bases and J 3 bases; nucleotides not matched to a gene: 8. The CDR3 is made up of 16 amino acids. Written as DNA, the CDR3 is TGCGCCAGCAGCAAAGCTCTAGCGGGAGATACAGATACGCAGTATTTT. Protein product: CASSKALAGDTDTQYF.

This clonotype was counted at least ten times. The chain uses TRBV10-3 and TRBJ1-1; tentative D call: TRBD1 (5 bases). Germline CDR1 and CDR2: ENHRY and SYGVKD. V lost 6 bases and J lost 1, with 9 bases in between. There are 13 residues in the CDR3. The CDR3 protein is CAIRGRKNTEAFF. As DNA, the CDR3 is TGTGCCATCAGGGGACGGAAGAACACTGAAGCTTTCTTT.

This clonotype was counted at least ten times. V and J are TRBV10-3 and TRBJ1-2; D unresolved. The CDR3 extends over 16 amino acids. Between the trimmed V and J ends, which lost 2 bases and 8 bases, there was a span of 21 bases. Per the germline V gene, CDR1 is ENHRY and CDR2 is SYGVKD. The chain's CDR3 is CAISENPSGRTKGYTF. The CDR3 DNA sequence: TGTGCCATCAGTGAGAATCCTTCCGGGAGAACAAAAGGCTACACCTTC.

This clonotype was seen at least ten times. The rearrangement links TRBV29-1 to TRBJ1-1; unclear D gene. CDR1 and CDR2 (germline): SQVTM, ANQGSEA. With 4 bases removed from V and 3 bases from J, the gap between germline ends came to 9 bases. The CDR3 spans 12 residues. This CDR3 is CSVGEWDTEAFF. The CDR3 nucleotides are TGCAGCGTTGGGGAGTGGGACACTGAAGCTTTCTTT.

This clonotype was seen many times. This sequence joins TRBV20-1 and TRBJ1-2, with 7 bases fitting TRBD1. The CDR3 is 14 amino acids. V gave up 2 bases and J gave up 2 bases; unmatched junction bases: 5. Germline V gives CDR1 DFQATT, CDR2 SNEGSKA (reference sequence). CDR3 coding DNA: TGCAGTGCTAGAAGACAGGGCCGGAACTATGGCTACACCTTC. Protein: CSARRQGRNYGYTF.

This clonotype has ten or more counts. CDR3 protein: CASSLGSSGMPGELFF. The CDR3 DNA reads TGCGCCAGCAGCTTGGGTTCTAGCGGGATGCCAGGGGAGCTGTTTTTT. The chain links TRBV5-1 to TRBJ2-2; 9 bases fit TRBD2. Germline-derived CDR1 and CDR2 are SGHRS and YFSETQ. Trimming at V came to 0 bases and at J to 8 bases, leaving 8 bases not matched to a gene. The CDR3 covers 16 residues.

This clonotype was found many times. The chain employs TRBV20-1 and TRBJ2-3; D possibly corresponds to TRBD2 (5 bases). Per germline, CDR1 DFQATT and CDR2 SNEGSKA (reference sequence). Trimming removed 0 bases from V and 4 bases from J, with 20 bases in between. The CDR3 extends over 17 amino acids. CDR3 amino acids: CSARDLSRTSWPDTQYF. The CDR3 bases are TGCAGTGCTAGAGATCTTTCTCGCACTAGTTGGCCAGATACGCAGTATTTT.